The 15 T cell receptor beta chains below all came from one sample that was sequenced in a study of blood T cell repertoires in COVID-19. Libraries were prepared by immunoSEQ multiplex PCR; TCRdb keeps only in-frame clonotypes and omits some of them. The sample has nearly 250,000 clones, 70% to 90% seen once. Specimen: PBMCs or T cells enriched from blood (not recorded which). Receptors were obtained from a woman in her fifties or sixties with acute COVID-19.

This clone has just one count. The genes are TRBV3-1 (or the pseudogene TRBV3-2) and TRBJ2-3; a possible D gene is TRBD1 (6 bases). The CDR3 covers 16 residues. Trimming left V 0 bases short and J 3 bases short, with 13 bases between. Germline values: CDR1 LGHDT, CDR2 YNNKEL (reference sequence). The CDR3 sequence is CASSQDLGAGTDTQYF. CDR3 DNA: TGTGCCAGCAGCCAAGATCTGGGGGCAGGGACAGATACGCAGTATTTT.

In this sample, this clone turned up once. The rearrangement uses TRBV5-4 and TRBJ1-2, with D hard to call. Trimming took off 0 bases at V and 2 bases at J, with 8 bases between the two ends. Germline lookup yields CDR1 SGHNT and CDR2 YYREEE (reference sequence). There are 14 residues in the CDR3. CDR3 nucleotides: TGTGCCAGCAGCTTGGTGGGAGGAAACTATGGCTACACCTTC. Translation: CASSLVGGNYGYTF.

This clone was counted a few times. The chain recombines TRBV5-5 with TRBJ2-7, with 7 bases that match TRBD2. The V segment lost 2 bases and the J segment 3 bases; nucleotides outside the gene matches: 11. Per germline, CDR1 SGHKS and CDR2 YYEKEE (reference sequence). The CDR3 runs to 16 residues. CDR3 protein: CASSLGLGFEGYEQYF. The CDR3 coding sequence is TGTGCCAGCAGCTTAGGACTAGGTTTTGAAGGCTACGAGCAGTACTTC.

The chain carries TRBV10-3 and TRBJ2-3, with 7 bases lining up with TRBD1. From germline, CDR1 is ENHRY and CDR2 SYGVKD. V lost 10 bases, J lost 2 bases, and 12 bases stayed unmatched. The CDR3 spans 15 residues. The CDR3 is CATGTDYRDTDTQYF. The CDR3 DNA reads as TGTGCCACAGGGACAGACTACCGGGACACAGATACGCAGTATTTT.

The V gene is TRBV11-3, the J gene TRBJ2-3; 12 bases line up with TRBD2. The V and J ends lost 4 bases and 3 bases, in that order; junction bases with no gene match: 5. The germline gives CDR1 SGHNT, CDR2 YENEEA. This CDR3 comprises 16 residues. The CDR3 is CASSSTSGGWTDTQYF. Written as DNA, the CDR3 is TGTGCCAGCAGCTCTACTAGCGGGGGGTGGACAGATACGCAGTATTTT.

The chain combines TRBV19 with TRBJ2-2, with 8 bases aligning to TRBD1. CDR1 is LNHDA and CDR2 is SQIVND in the germline V gene (reference sequence). This CDR3 contains 14 residues. With 5 bases clipped from V and 4 bases from J, the junction kept 3 bases outside the gene matches. The CDR3 coding sequence is TGTGCCAGTAGTGACAGGGGAGCCACCGGGGAGCTGTTTTTT. This encodes CASSDRGATGELFF. The full variable domain, completed using reference TRBV19 and TRBJ2-2, is DGGITQSPKYLFRKEGQNVTLSCEQNLNHDAMYWYRQDPGQGLRLIYYSQIVNDFQKGDIAEGYSVSREKKESFPLTVTSAQKNPTAFYLCASSDRGATGELFFGEGSRLTVL.

This chain links TRBV21-1 with TRBJ1-6; TRBD1 is the table's D call and was not checked against the DNA. TRBV21-1 is marked as a pseudogene. The CDR3 spans 18 residues. CDR3 region: CASSKGATRSSYNSPLHF. In nucleotides, the CDR3 is TGTGCCAGCAGCAAAGGGGCGACGCGTAGCTCCTATAATTCACCCCTCCACTTT.

The V call is TRBV30, the J call TRBJ1-5, with 9 bases fitting TRBD1. The CDR3 consists of 14 residues. Trimming took 4 bases from V and 6 from J; bases not matched to a gene: 7. Germline loops: CDR1 GTSNPN, CDR2 SVGIG (reference sequence). The CDR3 spells CAWTEDRGAQPQHF. The CDR3 DNA reads TGTGCCTGGACCGAGGACAGGGGAGCTCAGCCCCAGCATTTT.

V usage is TRBV19 and J usage is TRBJ2-7, with D maybe TRBD1 (6 bases). Trimming removed 5 bases from V and 0 bases from J, with 29 bases in between. The germline gives CDR1 LNHDA, CDR2 SQIVND (reference sequence). The CDR3 extends over 20 amino acids. This CDR3 reads CASSSTANSGTLRGSYEQYF. The CDR3 region has the DNA TGTGCCAGTAGTTCCACCGCTAACTCCGGGACACTCAGGGGCTCCTACGAGCAGTACTTC.

The V and J genes are TRBV11-3 and TRBJ1-1; no firm D call. V lost 0 bases and J lost 4, with 9 bases in between. The germline V gene encodes CDR1 SGHNT and CDR2 YENEEA. This CDR3 region has 14 residues. In DNA form, the CDR3 reads TGTGCCAGCAGCTTAGACTCGGAGAGCACTGAAGCTTTCTTT. Encoded protein: CASSLDSESTEAFF.

The chain has TRBV5-1 and TRBJ2-1; 8 bases fit TRBD2. CDR3 length equals 17 residues. Germline CDR1 and CDR2: SGHRS and YFSETQ. The V gene end was trimmed by 0 bases and the J gene end by 3 bases; junction bases not matched to a gene: 8. Here the CDR3 reads CASSLVSGGALYNEQFF. The CDR3 coding sequence is TGCGCCAGCAGCTTGGTTTCCGGGGGGGCCCTCTACAATGAGCAGTTCTTC. The full variable domain, its missing parts supplied by reference TRBV5-1 and TRBJ2-1, is KAGVTQTPRYLIKTRGQQVTLSCSPISGHRSVSWYQQTPGQGLQFLFEYFSETQRNKGNFPGRFSGRQFSNSRSEMNVSTLELGDSALYLCASSLVSGGALYNEQFFGPGTRLTVL.

The chain couples TRBV6-5 to TRBJ1-1, with 11 positions matching TRBD1. CDR1 and CDR2 (germline): MNHEY, SVGAGI. This CDR3 is built from 16 residues. The junction had 4 bases not matched to a gene; V was cut back by 0 bases and J by 4 bases. The CDR3 loop reads CASSYSGTGGSTEAFF. The CDR3 DNA reads as TGTGCCAGCAGTTACTCGGGGACAGGGGGGAGCACTGAAGCTTTCTTT.

CDR3 nucleotide sequence: TGTGCCAGCAGCTTGGACGGCGGTGGCAATCAGCCCCAGCATTTT. Its protein is CASSLDGGGNQPQHF. The V call is TRBV5-8, the J call TRBJ1-5; D uncertain. CDR1 SGHTS and CDR2 YDEGEE come from the germline V gene. CDR3 length equals 15 residues. The V end was cut by 0 bases, the J end by 2 bases, with 9 bases between. Together with reference TRBV5-8 and TRBJ1-5, the CDR3 gives the full variable domain: EAGVTQSPTHLIKTRGQQATLRCSPISGHTSVYWYQQALGLGLQFLLWYDEGEERNRGNFPPRFSGRQFPNYSSELNVNALELEDSALYLCASSLDGGGNQPQHFGDGTRLSIL.

This rearrangement joins TRBV7-2 to TRBJ1-1; D unclear. CDR3 size: 15 residues. The V and J ends lost 4 bases and 6 bases respectively, with 18 bases between them. Per germline, CDR1 SGHTA and CDR2 FQGNSA. The CDR3 DNA sequence: TGTGCCAGCAGCTCAGTACCTGGAGGGTACTCTGAAGCTTTCTTT. Translation gives CASSSVPGGYSEAFF.

The rearrangement uses TRBV7-2 and TRBJ1-2; D call uncertain. Trimming removed 1 base at V and 6 bases at J, with 12 bases between. The CDR3 is 14 amino acids. Per the germline V gene, CDR1 is SGHTA and CDR2 is FQGNSA. In nucleotides, the CDR3 is TGTGCCAGCAGCTTAGTCGGTAGGGAGCATGGCTACACCTTC. As protein: CASSLVGREHGYTF.